This section outlines one TCR beta chain sequence together with its context. Its antigen is as yet unknown. The data originate from a study of cytomegalovirus exposure and HLA in healthy donors. Study-level results: The productive fraction for most TCR beta V segments was about 87% or about 30% in an earlier analysis.

The germline V gene encodes CDR1 ENHRY and CDR2 SYGVKD. V lost 6 bases, J lost 1 base, and 6 bases stayed unmatched. The CDR3 has 15 amino acids. 60 Vbeta and 13 Jbeta primers were used in PCR. Here immunoSEQ multiplex PCR was the method, and the copy in TCRdb shows in-frame clones only, minus some. Of a few hundred thousand clones in the sample, roughly four fifths were seen once. This receptor was identified in a woman aged 60 to 75 in good health and CMV-seropositive. The sample taken for sequencing was PBMCs. The J gene is TRBJ2-1, the V gene TRBV10-3; the match to TRBD1 covers 7 bases. CDR3 DNA sequence: TGTGCCATCAGGACGGGACAGAATTCCTACAATGAGCAGTTCTTC. The encoded protein is CAIRTGQNSYNEQFF.